This TCR beta chain was sequenced in a study of blood T cell repertoires in COVID-19. Study in general: The study drew acute and convalescent COVID-19 samples from the United States, Italy and Spain.

Only in-frame clones appear in the TCRdb table, and some are missing; sequencing was by immunoSEQ multiplex PCR. The sample holds some 200,000 clones; approximately 90% are singletons and the top ten take over 3%. Trimming at V came to 2 bases and at J to 8 bases, leaving 9 bases not matched to a gene. The germline CDR1 and CDR2 sequences are MNHEY and SVGEGT. This CDR3 region has 17 residues. V gene TRBV6-2 or TRBV6-3 combines with J gene TRBJ2-1, with 13 bases fitting TRBD2. Sequencing input: PBMCs or T cells enriched from blood (not recorded which). This clonotype was obtained from a woman between 40 and 55 years old with acute COVID-19. This CDR3 reads CASSYRLAGGPRDEQFF. The CDR3 DNA is TGTGCCAGCAGTTACCGACTAGCGGGGGGCCCTAGGGATGAGCAGTTCTTC.